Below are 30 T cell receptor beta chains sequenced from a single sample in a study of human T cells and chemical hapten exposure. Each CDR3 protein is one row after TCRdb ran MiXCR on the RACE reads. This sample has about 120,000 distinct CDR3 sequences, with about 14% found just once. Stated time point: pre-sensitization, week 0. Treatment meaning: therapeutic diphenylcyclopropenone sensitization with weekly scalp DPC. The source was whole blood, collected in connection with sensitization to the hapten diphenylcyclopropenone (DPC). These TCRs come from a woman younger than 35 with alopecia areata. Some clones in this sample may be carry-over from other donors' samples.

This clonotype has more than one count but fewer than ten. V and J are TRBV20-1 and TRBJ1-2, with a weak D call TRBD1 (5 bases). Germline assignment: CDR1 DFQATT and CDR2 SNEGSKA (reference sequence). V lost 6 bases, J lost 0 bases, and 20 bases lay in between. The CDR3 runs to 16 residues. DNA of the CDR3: TGCAGTGCGCCCGGGGCAGTCCCAGGGACTAACTATGGCTACACCTTC. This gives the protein CSAPGAVPGTNYGYTF.

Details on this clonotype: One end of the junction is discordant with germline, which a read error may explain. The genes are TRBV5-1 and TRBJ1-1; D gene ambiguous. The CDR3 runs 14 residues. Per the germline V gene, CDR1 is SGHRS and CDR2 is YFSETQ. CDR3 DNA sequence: TGCGCCAGCAGCTTGCCGGGCGGGGAAACTGAGGCTTTCTTT. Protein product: CASSLPGGETEAFF. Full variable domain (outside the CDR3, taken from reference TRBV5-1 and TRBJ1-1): KAGVTQTPRYLIKTRGQQVTLSCSPISGHRSVSWYQQTPGQGLQFLFEYFSETQRNKGNFPGRFSGRQFSNSRSEMNVSTLELGDSALYLCASSLPGGETEAFFGQGTRLTVV.

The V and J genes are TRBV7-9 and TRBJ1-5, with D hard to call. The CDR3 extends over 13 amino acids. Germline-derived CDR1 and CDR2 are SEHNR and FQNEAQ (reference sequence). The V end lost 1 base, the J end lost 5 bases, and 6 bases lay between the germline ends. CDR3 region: CASSLEQYQPQHF. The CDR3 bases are TGTGCCAGCAGCTTAGAGCAGTATCAGCCCCAGCATTTT.

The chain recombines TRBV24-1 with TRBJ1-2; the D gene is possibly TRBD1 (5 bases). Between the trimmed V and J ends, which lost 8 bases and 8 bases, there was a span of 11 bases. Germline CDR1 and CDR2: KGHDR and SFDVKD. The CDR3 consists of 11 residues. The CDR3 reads CATKGPEGYTF. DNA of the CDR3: TGTGCCACCAAGGGACCGGAGGGCTACACCTTC.

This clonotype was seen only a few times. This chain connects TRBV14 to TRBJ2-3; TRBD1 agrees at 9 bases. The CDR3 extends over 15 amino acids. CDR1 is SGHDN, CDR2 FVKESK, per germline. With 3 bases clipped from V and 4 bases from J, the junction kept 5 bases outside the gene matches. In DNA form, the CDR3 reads TGTGCCAGCAGCCAGGACAGGGGACGGGCAGATACGCAGTATTTT. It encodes CASSQDRGRADTQYF.

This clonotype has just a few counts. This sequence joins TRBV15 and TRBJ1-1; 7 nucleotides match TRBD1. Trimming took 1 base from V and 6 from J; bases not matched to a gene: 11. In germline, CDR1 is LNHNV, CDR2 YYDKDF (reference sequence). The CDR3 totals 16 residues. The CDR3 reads CATSRVFGRGVPEAFF. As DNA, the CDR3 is TGTGCCACCAGCAGAGTTTTCGGCAGGGGGGTCCCTGAAGCTTTCTTT.

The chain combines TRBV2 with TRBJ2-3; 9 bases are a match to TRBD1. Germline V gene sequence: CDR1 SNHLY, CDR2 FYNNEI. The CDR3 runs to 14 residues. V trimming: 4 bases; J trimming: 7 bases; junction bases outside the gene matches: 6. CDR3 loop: CASSVDGQGYTQYF. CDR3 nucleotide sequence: TGTGCCAGCAGTGTAGATGGACAGGGGTATACGCAGTATTTT.

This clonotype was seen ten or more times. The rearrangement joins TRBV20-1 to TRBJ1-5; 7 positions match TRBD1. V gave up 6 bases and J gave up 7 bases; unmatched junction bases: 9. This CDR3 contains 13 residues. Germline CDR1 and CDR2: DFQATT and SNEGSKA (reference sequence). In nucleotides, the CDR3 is TGCAGTGCAAGACAGGGTGGGTTGCAGCCCCAGCATTTT. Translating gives CSARQGGLQPQHF.

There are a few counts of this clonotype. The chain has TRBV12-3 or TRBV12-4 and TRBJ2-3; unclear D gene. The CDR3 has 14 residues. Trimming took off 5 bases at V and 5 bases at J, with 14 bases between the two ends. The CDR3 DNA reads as TGTGCCAGCAGTGGGGTGAGGATTGGAGATACGCAGTATTTT. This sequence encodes CASSGVRIGDTQYF.

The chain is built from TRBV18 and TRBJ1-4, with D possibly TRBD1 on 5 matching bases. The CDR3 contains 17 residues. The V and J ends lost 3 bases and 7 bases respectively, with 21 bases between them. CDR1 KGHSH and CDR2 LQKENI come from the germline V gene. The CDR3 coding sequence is TGTGCCAGCTCACCGCCGGGACGTCGGGGTTCAGGTGAAAAACTGTTTTTT. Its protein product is CASSPPGRRGSGEKLFF.

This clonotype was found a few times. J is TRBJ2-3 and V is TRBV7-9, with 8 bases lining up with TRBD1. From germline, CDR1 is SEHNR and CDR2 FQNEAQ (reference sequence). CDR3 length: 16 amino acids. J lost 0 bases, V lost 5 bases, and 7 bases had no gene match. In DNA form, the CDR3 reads TGTGCCAGCAGCCAAAGGACAGGGAGAAGCACAGATACGCAGTATTTT. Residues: CASSQRTGRSTDTQYF.

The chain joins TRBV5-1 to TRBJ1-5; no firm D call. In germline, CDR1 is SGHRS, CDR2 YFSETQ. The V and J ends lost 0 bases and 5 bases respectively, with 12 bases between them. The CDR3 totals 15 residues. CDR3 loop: CASSLGYSNDQPQHF. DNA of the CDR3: TGCGCCAGCAGCTTGGGTTACAGCAATGATCAGCCCCAGCATTTT.

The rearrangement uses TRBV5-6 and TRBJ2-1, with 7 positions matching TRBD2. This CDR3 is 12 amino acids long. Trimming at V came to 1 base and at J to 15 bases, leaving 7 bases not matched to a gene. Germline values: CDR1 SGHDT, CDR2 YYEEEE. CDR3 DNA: TGTGCCAGCAGCTTGCTCAGCGGGGACCCGTTCTTC. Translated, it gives CASSLLSGDPFF. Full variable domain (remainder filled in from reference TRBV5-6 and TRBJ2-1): DAGVTQSPTHLIKTRGQQVTLRCSPKSGHDTVSWYQQALGQGPQFIFQYYEEEERQRGNFPDRFSGHQFPNYSSELNVNALLLGDSALYLCASSLLSGDPFFGPGTRLTVL.

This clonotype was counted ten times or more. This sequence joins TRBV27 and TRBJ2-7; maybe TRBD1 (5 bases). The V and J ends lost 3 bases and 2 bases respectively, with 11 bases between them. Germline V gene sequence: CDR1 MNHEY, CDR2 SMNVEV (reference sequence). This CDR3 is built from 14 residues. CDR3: CASSFQGSTYEQYF. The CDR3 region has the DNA TGTGCCAGCAGTTTTCAGGGCAGCACCTACGAGCAGTACTTC.

The CDR3 nucleotides are TGTGCCAGCAGTTTCGGACTTCTCTACGAGCAGTACTTC. Amino acid sequence: CASSFGLLYEQYF. V gene TRBV27 combines with J gene TRBJ2-7; a possible D gene is TRBD2 (5 bases). Trimming stripped 3 bases from V and 3 bases from J, with 9 bases between. Looked up from germline, CDR1 is MNHEY and CDR2 is SMNVEV (reference sequence). The CDR3 extends over 13 amino acids.

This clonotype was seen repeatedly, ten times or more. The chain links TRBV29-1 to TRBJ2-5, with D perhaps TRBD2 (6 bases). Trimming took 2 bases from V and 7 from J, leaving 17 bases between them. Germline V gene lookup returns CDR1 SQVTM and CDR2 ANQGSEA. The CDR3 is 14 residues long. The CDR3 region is CSVERSTSRGTQYF. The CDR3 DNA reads TGCAGCGTTGAACGATCAACTAGCCGGGGGACCCAGTACTTC.

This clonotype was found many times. The CDR3 nucleotides are TGTGCCAGCTCACCCCTCAGGACAGGTAACAATGAGCAGTTCTTC. Encoded protein: CASSPLRTGNNEQFF. The J gene is TRBJ2-1, the V gene TRBV18; 7 bases are a match to TRBD1. The V and J ends lost 3 bases and 5 bases, in that order; junction bases with no gene match: 7. Germline CDR1 is KGHSH and CDR2 is LQKENI. This CDR3 comprises 15 residues.

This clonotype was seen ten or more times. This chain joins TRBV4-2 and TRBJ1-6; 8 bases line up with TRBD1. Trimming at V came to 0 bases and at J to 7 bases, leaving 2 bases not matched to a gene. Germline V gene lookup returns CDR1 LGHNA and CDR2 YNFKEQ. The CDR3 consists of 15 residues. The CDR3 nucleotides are TGTGCCAGCAGCCAAGAGTGGACAGGGAATTCACCCCTCCACTTT. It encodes CASSQEWTGNSPLHF.

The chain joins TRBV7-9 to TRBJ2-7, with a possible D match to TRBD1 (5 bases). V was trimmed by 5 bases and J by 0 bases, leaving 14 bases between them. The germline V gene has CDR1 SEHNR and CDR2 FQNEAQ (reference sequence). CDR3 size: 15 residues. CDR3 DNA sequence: TGTGCCAGCAGCCATGACTGGGGCAGCTCCTACGAGCAGTACTTC. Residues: CASSHDWGSSYEQYF.

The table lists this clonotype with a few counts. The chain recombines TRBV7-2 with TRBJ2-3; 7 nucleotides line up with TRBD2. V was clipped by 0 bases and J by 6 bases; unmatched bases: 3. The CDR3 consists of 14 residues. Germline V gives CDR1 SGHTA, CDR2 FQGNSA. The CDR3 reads CASSLAGGKDTQYF. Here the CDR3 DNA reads TGTGCCAGCAGCTTAGCGGGGGGGAAGGATACGCAGTATTTT.

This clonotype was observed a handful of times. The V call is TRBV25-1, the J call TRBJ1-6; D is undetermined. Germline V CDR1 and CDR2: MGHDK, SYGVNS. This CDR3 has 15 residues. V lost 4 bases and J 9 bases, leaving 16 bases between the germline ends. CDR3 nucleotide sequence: TGTGCCAGCAGTGTCAACGTTCTCGCAACTTCACCCCTCCACTTT. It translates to CASSVNVLATSPLHF.

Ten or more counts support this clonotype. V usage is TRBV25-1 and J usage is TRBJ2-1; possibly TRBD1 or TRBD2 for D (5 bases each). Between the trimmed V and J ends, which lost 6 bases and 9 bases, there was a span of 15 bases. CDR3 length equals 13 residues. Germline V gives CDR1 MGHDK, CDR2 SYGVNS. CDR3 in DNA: TGTGCCAGCAGACCTACCGGGGCCGGTGAGCAGTTCTTC. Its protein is CASRPTGAGEQFF.

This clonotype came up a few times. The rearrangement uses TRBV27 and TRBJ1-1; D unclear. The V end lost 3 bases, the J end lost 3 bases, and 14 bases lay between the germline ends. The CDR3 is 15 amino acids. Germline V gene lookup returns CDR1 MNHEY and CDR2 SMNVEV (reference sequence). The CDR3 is CASSLSGGPYTEAFF. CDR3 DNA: TGTGCCAGCAGTTTGTCAGGAGGGCCCTACACTGAAGCTTTCTTT.

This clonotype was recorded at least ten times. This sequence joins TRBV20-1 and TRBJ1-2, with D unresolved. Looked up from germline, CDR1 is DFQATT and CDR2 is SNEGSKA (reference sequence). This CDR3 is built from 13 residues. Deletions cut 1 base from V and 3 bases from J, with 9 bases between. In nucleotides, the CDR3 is TGCAGTGCTAGAGGACCCCATGACTATGGCTACACCTTC. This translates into CSARGPHDYGYTF.

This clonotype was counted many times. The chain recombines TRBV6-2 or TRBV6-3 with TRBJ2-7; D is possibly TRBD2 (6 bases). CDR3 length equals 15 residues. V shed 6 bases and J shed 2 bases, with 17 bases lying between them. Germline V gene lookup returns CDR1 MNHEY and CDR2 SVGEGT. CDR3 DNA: TGTGCCAGCAGCCCCCCTCTGGGGGGAGCCTACGAGCAGTACTTC. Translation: CASSPPLGGAYEQYF.

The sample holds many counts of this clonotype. CDR3 nucleotides: TGTGCCAGCGGCGGTGGGGGGGCCGTGACAGATACGCAGTATTTT. Translation: CASGGGGAVTDTQYF. The chain carries TRBV6-2 or TRBV6-3 and TRBJ2-3; TRBD2 might be the D (7 bases). This CDR3 region has 15 residues. Germline loops: CDR1 MNHEY, CDR2 SVGEGT. Trimming took off 8 bases at V and 3 bases at J, with 18 bases between the two ends.

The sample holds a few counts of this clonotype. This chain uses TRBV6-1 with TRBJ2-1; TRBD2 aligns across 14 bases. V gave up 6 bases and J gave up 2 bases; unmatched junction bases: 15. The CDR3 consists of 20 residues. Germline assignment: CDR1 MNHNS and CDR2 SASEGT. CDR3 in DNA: TGTGCCAGCAGCTTAAAGAGGGGACTAGCGGGGGACCTGCCCTACAATGAGCAGTTCTTC. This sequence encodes CASSLKRGLAGDLPYNEQFF.

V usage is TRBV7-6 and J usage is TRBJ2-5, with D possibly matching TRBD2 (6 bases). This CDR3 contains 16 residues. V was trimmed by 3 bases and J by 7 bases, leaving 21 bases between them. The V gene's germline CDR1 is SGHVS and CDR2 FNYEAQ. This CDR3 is CASSFRSSGDLGTQYF. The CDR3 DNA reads TGTGCCAGCAGCTTCCGATCCTCGGGGGACCTGGGGACCCAGTACTTC. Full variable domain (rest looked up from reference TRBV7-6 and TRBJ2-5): GAGVSQSPRYKVTKRGQDVALRCDPISGHVSLYWYRQALGQGPEFLTYFNYEAQQDKSGLPNDRFSAERPEGSISTLTIQRTEQRDSAMYRCASSFRSSGDLGTQYFGPGTRLLVL.

The CDR3 region has the DNA TGTGCCAGCTCACAAAAGGGGAGAAGGAACACCGGGGAGCTGTTTTTT. Residues: CASSQKGRRNTGELFF. V is TRBV18 and J is TRBJ2-2; TRBD1 or TRBD2 may be the D gene (5 bases each). The CDR3 has 16 residues. The germline V gene encodes CDR1 KGHSH and CDR2 LQKENI. Deletions cut 4 bases from V and 1 base from J, with 13 bases between.

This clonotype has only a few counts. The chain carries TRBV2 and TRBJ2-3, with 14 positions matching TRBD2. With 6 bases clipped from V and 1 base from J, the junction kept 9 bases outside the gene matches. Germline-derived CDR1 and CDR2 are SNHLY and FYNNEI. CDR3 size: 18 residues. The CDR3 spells CASSRRLAGGLGTDTQYF. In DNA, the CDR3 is TGTGCCAGCAGCCGACGACTAGCGGGGGGGCTTGGCACAGATACGCAGTATTTT.